These 6 T cell receptor beta chains originate from one sample sequenced in a study of T cell responses to AZD1222 COVID-19 vaccine. Profiling relied on immunoSEQ multiplex PCR, and the TCRdb table lists in-frame clones only, not all of them. This table has over 100,000 clones, around 94% appearing once. The sample in question was peripheral blood, obtained on day 0 of AZD1222 vaccination. The receptors come from an adult in good health.

This clone was picked up one time. The chain has TRBV28 and TRBJ1-6; a weak D match, TRBD1 (5 bases). CDR3 length: 16 residues. Trimming removed 8 bases from V and 5 bases from J, with 19 bases in between. CDR1 and CDR2 (germline): MDHEN, SYDVKM. DNA for the CDR3: TGTGCCAGCGTAGGGACTTCAGGCGGGGATAATTCACCCCTCCACTTT. Protein: CASVGTSGGDNSPLHF.

V gene TRBV5-5 combines with J gene TRBJ1-1; 8 bases are shared with TRBD1. V gave up 2 bases and J gave up 10 bases; unmatched junction bases: 1. The CDR3 covers 11 residues. In germline, CDR1 is SGHKS, CDR2 YYEKEE (reference sequence). The CDR3 region has the DNA TGTGCCAGCAGCTTCGACAGGGGAGCTTTCTTT. It specifies CASSFDRGAFF.

This clone showed up just a few times. This rearrangement joins TRBV3-1 (or the pseudogene TRBV3-2) to TRBJ2-1; D is ambiguous. V dropped 1 base and J dropped 0 bases, with 13 bases sitting between them. From germline, CDR1 is LGHDT and CDR2 YNNKEL (reference sequence). This CDR3 comprises 17 residues. This CDR3 is CASSQGVVLSSYNEQFF. In DNA, the CDR3 is TGTGCCAGCAGCCAAGGGGTGGTCCTAAGCTCCTACAATGAGCAGTTCTTC.

The gene calls are TRBV6-5 and TRBJ1-1; 8 bases line up with TRBD1. Germline V gene sequence: CDR1 MNHEY, CDR2 SVGAGI. The length of the CDR3 is 14 residues. Unmatched junction bases numbered 9, after V lost 7 bases and J lost 5 bases. CDR3 nucleotide sequence: TGTGCCAGCACCCTGAGCAGGGGGCTTACTGAAGCTTTCTTT. Translation: CASTLSRGLTEAFF.

This chain joins TRBV7-9 and TRBJ2-1; tentatively, D is TRBD2 (6 bases). CDR3 length equals 11 residues. Germline loops: CDR1 SEHNR, CDR2 FQNEAQ (reference sequence). The V gene lost 3 bases and the J gene lost 9 bases, with 6 bases spanning the gap. For the CDR3, the DNA is TGTGCCAGCAGCTTTAGCGGTGAGCAGTTCTTC. Translating gives CASSFSGEQFF.

V is TRBV30 and J is TRBJ1-5, with D unresolved. The germline CDR1 and CDR2 sequences are GTSNPN and SVGIG (reference sequence). Trimming pared 0 bases from V and 9 bases from J, leaving 9 bases between. The CDR3 is 12 residues long. The DNA of the CDR3 is TGTGCCTGGAGTGTCCCGGGGTCGCCCCAGCATTTT. It is translated as CAWSVPGSPQHF.